This TCR beta chain appears in the sequencing data of a study of T cell responses to AZD1222 COVID-19 vaccine (dated by TCRdb to about 2021). General notes on the study: Because spike-specific TCR depth and breadth did not differ between the two schedules, AZD1222 recipients who got a second dose at roughly 4 weeks were pooled with those who got a second dose at roughly 12 weeks. A total of around 240 trial participants underwent TCR sequencing, of whom some 210 received two doses of AZD1222 and about 25 received two doses of the MenACWY control vaccine. Trial participants were enrolled by age into subgroups of 18-55, 56-69 and 70-plus years, and around 140, 26 and 57 TCR-sequenced participants, respectively, were included in these subgroups.

What the research found in general, with its limitations: Only five to seven AZD1222 recipients were SARS-CoV-2 seropositive at baseline, limiting conclusions about previously exposed vaccinees. Vaccine-associated CD4 TCRs spanned the whole spike protein, with dominant responses in regions 160-218 and 743-854. The 56-69-year group was small, and its depth increase did not reach significance, likely because of low power. A significant rise in spike-specific TCR breadth and depth was observed after two AZD1222 doses relative to day 0 and relative to MenACWY recipients. Participants were mostly white British, with more females than males. The authors suggested clonal diversity may have been underestimated. Reportedly, almost half of the unique spike-specific TCRs recognized epitopes lying outside the regions that are mutated in the B.1.351 and B.1.1.7 variants. Because no day 14 peak-response samples were available, the repertoires could be characterized only after the peak T cell response.

There are 16 amino acids in the CDR3, from cysteine to phenylalanine inclusive. The retained sequence is limited to the CDR3, 48 bases, with the frame set at the first base. The germline V gene yields ENHRY for CDR1 and SYGVKD for CDR2. The junction shows trimming of 6 bases on V and 1 base on J, plus 18 bases between the germline ends. The CDR3 regions of human TCRbeta chains were subjected to immunosequencing. The source study handled its data this way. Repertoire TCRs were matched against a reference library of SARS-CoV-2-specific TCRs generated with the MIRA antigen-specificity platform. Breadth was defined as the fraction of unique TCRs that were SARS-CoV-2-associated. Depth was defined as the fraction of total T cells that were SARS-CoV-2-associated. Using the MIRA data, each spike-specific TCR was assigned both to the spike region to which the TCR was reactive and to a CD4 or CD8 class. Log10-transformed breadth and depth values were compared by one-way ANOVA with Sidak's multiple comparisons tests. TCRdb took over this immuneACCESS table, retaining in-frame rearrangements with V and J assigned. Such tables are incomplete; in checked studies, under half of the missing clones stem from an unresolved V gene, and the remainder is unexplained. V and J calls and clone size are copied from that table; D and trimming were computed from the DNA. A total of around 130,000 clones appear in this sample, about 86% of them only once. The ten largest clones take up roughly 12% of the sample.

The sample holds one count of this clone. Its antigen is currently not known. The record has no base qualities; no much larger clone is one base away. The time point label corresponds to: baseline before first vaccination. Vaccinee samples were obtained from the UK trials COV001 and COV002, which included a single-blind randomized controlled phase 2/3 trial of AZD1222 (ChAdOx1 nCoV-19) in healthy adults. Trial participant PBMC samples were collected at day 0 and day 28 after the second dose for TCRbeta chain sequencing. This sequence was found in an adult in good health. The chain links TRBV10-3 with TRBJ1-2, with the D segment identity uncertain. Sequencing used peripheral blood, obtained on day 0 of AZD1222 vaccination. The CDR3: CAIRQTPDTYNYGYTF. The nucleotide sequence is given as TGTGCCATCAGGCAAACCCCCGACACTTATAACTATGGCTACACCTTC.